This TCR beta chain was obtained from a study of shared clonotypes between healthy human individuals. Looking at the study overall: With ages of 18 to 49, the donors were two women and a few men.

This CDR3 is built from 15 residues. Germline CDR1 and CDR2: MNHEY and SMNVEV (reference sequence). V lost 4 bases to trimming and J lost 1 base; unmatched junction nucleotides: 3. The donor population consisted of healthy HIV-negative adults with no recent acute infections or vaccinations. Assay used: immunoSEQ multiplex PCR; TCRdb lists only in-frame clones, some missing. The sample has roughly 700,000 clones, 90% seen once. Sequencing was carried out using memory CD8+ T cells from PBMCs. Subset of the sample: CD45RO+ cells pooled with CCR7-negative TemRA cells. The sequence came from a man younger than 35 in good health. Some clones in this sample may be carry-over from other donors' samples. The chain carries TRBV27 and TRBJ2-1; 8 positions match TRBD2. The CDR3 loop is CASSSSSGSYNEQFF. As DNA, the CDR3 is TGTGCCAGCAGTTCGTCTAGCGGGTCCTACAATGAGCAGTTCTTC.